This T cell receptor beta chain comes out of a study of tissue T cells after allogeneic stem cell transplantation. Across the study: Viable blood and marrow gave sorted CD3+ T cells if numbers allowed.

General study results and limits: Tissue-detected TCR repertoire was only partly captured by blood and spleen T cells. Shared clones across patients were few; motif clustering revealed tissue-specific shared signatures.

As concerns this clone: Its target is unknown.

TCRbeta CDR3 was sequenced at survey depth with template counts. Produced via immunoSEQ multiplex PCR; TCRdb's table is partial and in-frame only. Among fewer than 30,000 clones listed, approximately 85% were seen once. V lost 4 bases, J lost 2 bases, and 12 bases lay in between. Germline V CDR1 and CDR2: PRHDT, FYEKMQ (reference sequence). The CDR3 has 14 residues. The chain employs TRBV13 and TRBJ2-7; D possibly corresponds to TRBD1 (6 bases). The sequencing used blood, collected before transplantation. The receptor was isolated from a woman between 18 and 50 years old who later had graft-versus-host disease after an allogeneic stem cell transplant. The DNA for the CDR3 is TGTGCCAGCAGCTACCGGGACAAACCCTACGAGCAGTACTTC. Amino acid sequence: CASSYRDKPYEQYF.